This TCR beta chain emerged from a study of cytomegalovirus exposure and HLA in healthy donors. CDR3 length: 11 residues. The germline V gene has CDR1 SGHTA and CDR2 FQGNSA. Trimming cost V 4 bases and J 3 bases, with 4 bases left between them. Researchers ran the PCR with 60 Vbeta and 13 Jbeta primers. Clones were read by immunoSEQ multiplex PCR, and TCRdb kept only the in-frame ones, dropping some. This sample's table has over 150,000 clones. This clonotype was obtained from a boy under 18 in good health and CMV-seronegative. What was sequenced was PBMCs. The chain has TRBV7-2 and TRBJ2-7; D is uncertain. The CDR3: CASSSHYEQYF. For the CDR3, the DNA is TGTGCCAGCAGCTCCCACTACGAGCAGTACTTC.